This is a list of T cell receptor beta chains from one sample in a study of cytomegalovirus exposure and HLA in healthy donors. Using immunoSEQ multiplex PCR, the repertoire was profiled, and TCRdb retains in-frame clones only, with some absent. The sample has under 300,000 clones, just over 85% seen once. The sequenced sample consisted of PBMCs. The receptors come from a man in his forties in good health and CMV-seropositive. Both conserved end residues are part of each CDR3. Each record gives: J gene, clone size, D gene, V gene, CDR3 protein, CDR3 DNA. D genes are given only for firm matches. Size is stated for part of the rows, as once, few or many counts, or as a class when the clone is expanded.

J: TRBJ1-2; size: .; D: TRBD1; V: TRBV5-4; CDR3: CASSLGTGDGYTF; DNA: TGTGCCAGCAGCTTAGGGACAGGGGATGGCTACACCTTC
J: TRBJ2-5; size: .; D: .; V: TRBV7-6; CDR3: CASSLVQGQETQYF; DNA: TGTGCCAGCAGCTTAGTTCAGGGCCAAGAGACCCAGTACTTC
J: TRBJ2-1; size: .; D: TRBD2; V: TRBV5-1; CDR3: CASSLAREGEQFF; DNA: TGCGCCAGCAGCTTGGCTCGGGAGGGCGAGCAGTTCTTC
J: TRBJ2-2; size: few; D: .; V: TRBV19; CDR3: CASSIGIGSEITGELFF; DNA: TGTGCCAGTAGTATAGGGATCGGTAGCGAGATCACCGGGGAGCTGTTTTTT
J: TRBJ1-4; size: .; D: TRBD1; V: TRBV7-9; CDR3: CASSLGGQGGEKLFF; DNA: TGTGCCAGCAGCTTGGGAGGACAGGGGGGCGAAAAACTGTTTTTT
J: TRBJ2-2; size: once; D: .; V: TRBV5-1; CDR3: CASSLGIGSTGELFF; DNA: TGCGCCAGCAGCTTGGGCATCGGGAGCACCGGGGAGCTGTTTTTT
J: TRBJ2-3; size: .; D: TRBD2; V: TRBV7-8; CDR3: CASSPSRTSGSTDTQYF; DNA: TGTGCCAGCAGCCCCTCTAGGACTAGCGGAAGCACAGATACGCAGTATTTT
J: TRBJ2-5; size: once; D: TRBD1; V: TRBV5-4; CDR3: CASSLQGAWETQYF; DNA: TGTGCCAGCAGCTTACAGGGGGCGTGGGAGACCCAGTACTTC
J: TRBJ2-7; size: .; D: .; V: TRBV15; CDR3: CATSRDPGLEQYF; DNA: TGTGCCACCAGCAGAGATCCGGGTCTCGAGCAGTACTTC
J: TRBJ2-7; size: once; D: .; V: TRBV27; CDR3: CASSLRLGVAEQYF; DNA: TGTGCCAGCAGTTTAAGGCTAGGCGTCGCCGAGCAGTACTTC
J: TRBJ1-4; size: .; D: TRBD1; V: TRBV9; CDR3: CASSVAPGQGDEKLFF; DNA: TGTGCCAGCAGCGTAGCCCCGGGACAGGGAGATGAAAAACTGTTTTTT
J: TRBJ2-1; size: .; D: TRBD2; V: TRBV30; CDR3: CAWSGTSGRNEQFF; DNA: TGTGCCTGGAGTGGGACTAGCGGGAGAAATGAGCAGTTCTTC
J: TRBJ2-7; size: .; D: .; V: TRBV19; CDR3: CASSIEGGYEQYF; DNA: TGTGCCAGTAGTATAGAAGGAGGGTACGAGCAGTACTTC
J: TRBJ1-2; size: once; D: TRBD1; V: TRBV4-3; CDR3: CASSQETGGWNGYTF; DNA: TGCGCCAGCAGCCAAGAGACAGGGGGTTGGAATGGCTACACCTTC
J: TRBJ2-7; size: .; D: TRBD1; V: TRBV25-1; CDR3: CASTGTGVNEQYF; DNA: TGTGCCAGTACCGGGACAGGGGTAAACGAGCAGTACTTC
J: TRBJ1-5; size: .; D: .; V: TRBV28; CDR3: CASSLLLTDSNQPQHF; DNA: TGTGCCAGCAGTTTGCTACTGACAGACAGCAATCAGCCCCAGCATTTT
J: TRBJ1-5; size: .; D: TRBD1; V: TRBV28; CDR3: CASSGGQPNQPQHF; DNA: TGTGCCAGCAGTGGGGGACAGCCTAATCAGCCCCAGCATTTT
J: TRBJ1-4; size: .; D: .; V: TRBV6-5; CDR3: CASTQFNEKLFF; DNA: TGTGCCAGCACGCAGTTTAATGAAAAACTGTTTTTT
J: TRBJ1-2; size: few; D: .; V: TRBV5-4; CDR3: CASSQDFGGNYGYTF; DNA: TGCGCCAGCAGCCAAGATTTCGGGGGTAACTATGGCTACACCTTC
J: TRBJ1-5; size: once; D: .; V: TRBV9; CDR3: CASSVDMAGQPQHF; DNA: TGTGCCAGCAGCGTAGATATGGCGGGTCAGCCCCAGCATTTT
J: TRBJ1-5; size: few; D: TRBD1; V: TRBV11-2; CDR3: CASSLGFDRGEPQHF; DNA: TGTGCCAGCAGCTTAGGATTCGACAGGGGAGAGCCCCAGCATTTT
J: TRBJ2-7; size: .; D: .; V: TRBV29-1; CDR3: CSVEDPGSPEEQYF; DNA: TGCAGCGTTGAAGATCCCGGCTCCCCGGAGGAGCAGTACTTC
J: TRBJ2-1; size: .; D: .; V: TRBV7-9; CDR3: CASSPGGGYNEQFF; DNA: TGTGCCAGCAGCCCCGGAGGTGGGTACAATGAGCAGTTCTTC
J: TRBJ2-7; size: .; D: TRBD1; V: TRBV6-1; CDR3: CASRGTGGDYEQYF; DNA: TGTGCCAGCAGGGGGACAGGGGGCGACTACGAGCAGTACTTC
J: TRBJ2-3; size: .; D: TRBD1; V: TRBV7-2; CDR3: CASSLGDRGVTDTQYF; DNA: TGTGCCAGCAGCTTAGGAGACAGGGGGGTCACAGATACGCAGTATTTT
J: TRBJ2-2; size: .; D: .; V: TRBV5-1; CDR3: CASSWTPNTGELFF; DNA: TGCGCCAGCAGCTGGACTCCGAACACCGGGGAGCTGTTTTTT
J: TRBJ2-1; size: .; D: .; V: TRBV21-1; CDR3: CASSKARLAVSYNEQFF; DNA: TGTGCCAGCAGCAAAGCCAGACTAGCGGTCTCCTACAATGAGCAGTTCTTC
J: TRBJ2-5; size: .; D: TRBD1; V: TRBV2; CDR3: CASSERTGGETQYF; DNA: TGTGCCAGCAGTGAAAGGACAGGGGGAGAGACCCAGTACTTC
J: TRBJ2-7; size: once; D: TRBD2; V: TRBV18; CDR3: CASSASSVSGSHEQYF; DNA: TGTGCCAGCTCCGCTTCGTCGGTTAGCGGGAGCCACGAGCAGTACTTC
J: TRBJ2-5; size: once; D: TRBD1; V: TRBV7-2; CDR3: CASSSVDREETQYF; DNA: TGTGCCAGCAGCTCCGTGGACAGGGAAGAGACCCAGTACTTC
J: TRBJ1-4; size: .; D: .; V: TRBV4-1; CDR3: CASSQWRNEKLFF; DNA: TGCGCCAGCAGCCAATGGCGGAATGAAAAACTGTTTTTT
J: TRBJ1-2; size: few; D: .; V: TRBV19; CDR3: CASSISALYTF; DNA: TGTGCCAGTAGTATATCCGCGCTCTACACCTTC
J: TRBJ2-7; size: .; D: TRBD1; V: TRBV7-9; CDR3: CASSRRQGAMEYEQYF; DNA: TGTGCCAGCAGCCGACGACAGGGGGCTATGGAATACGAGCAGTACTTC
J: TRBJ1-5; size: .; D: TRBD1; V: TRBV5-4; CDR3: CASSLGDRVNQPQHF; DNA: TGTGCCAGCAGCTTAGGGGACAGGGTTAATCAGCCCCAGCATTTT
J: TRBJ2-7; size: few; D: TRBD1; V: TRBV4-1; CDR3: CASSQGPGGVYEQYF; DNA: TGCGCCAGCAGCCAAGGCCCAGGGGGCGTTTATGAGCAGTACTTC
J: TRBJ1-2; size: .; D: TRBD1; V: TRBV15; CDR3: CATQPGQGSYGYTF; DNA: TGTGCCACCCAACCGGGACAGGGGTCCTATGGCTACACCTTC
J: TRBJ2-3; size: .; D: .; V: TRBV5-1; CDR3: CASSLSGRATDTQYF; DNA: TGCGCCAGCAGCTTGTCGGGCAGGGCAACAGATACGCAGTATTTT
J: TRBJ2-5; size: .; D: TRBD1; V: TRBV9; CDR3: CASSVGTPGQGIIETQYF; DNA: TGTGCCAGCAGCGTAGGAACACCGGGACAGGGGATTATAGAGACCCAGTACTTC
J: TRBJ2-3; size: .; D: TRBD2; V: TRBV27; CDR3: CASSLVGLAGGRNTDTQYF; DNA: TGTGCCAGCAGTTTAGTGGGACTAGCGGGAGGCAGAAACACAGATACGCAGTATTTT
J: TRBJ1-2; size: .; D: .; V: TRBV11-2; CDR3: CASSSDRMAYGYTF; DNA: TGTGCCAGCAGCTCCGACAGGATGGCCTATGGCTACACCTTC
J: TRBJ2-7; size: .; D: .; V: TRBV7-9; CDR3: CASSLAGSSYEQYF; DNA: TGTGCCAGCAGCTTAGCCGGGAGCTCCTACGAGCAGTACTTC
J: TRBJ1-2; size: .; D: .; V: TRBV29-1; CDR3: CSGTRDSSGYTF; DNA: TGCAGCGGCACCCGGGACTCTAGTGGCTACACCTTC
J: TRBJ2-7; size: .; D: .; V: TRBV15; CDR3: CATSRDLAKSGETGEQYF; DNA: TGTGCCACCAGCAGGGACCTAGCTAAATCGGGAGAAACGGGCGAGCAGTACTTC
J: TRBJ1-1; size: .; D: .; V: TRBV19; CDR3: CASSTGNTEAFF; DNA: TGTGCCAGTAGTACGGGGAACACTGAAGCTTTCTTT
J: TRBJ2-1; size: .; D: TRBD2; V: TRBV7-2; CDR3: CASSLVGGRFDEQFF; DNA: TGTGCCAGCAGCTTAGTTGGCGGGAGATTCGATGAGCAGTTCTTC
J: TRBJ2-1; size: .; D: .; V: TRBV5-4; CDR3: CASSLANPAYEQFF; DNA: TGTGCCAGCAGCTTGGCCAATCCTGCGTATGAGCAGTTCTTC
J: TRBJ2-5; size: once; D: TRBD1; V: TRBV9; CDR3: CASSRQGPLQETQYF; DNA: TGTGCCAGCAGCCGACAGGGCCCGCTGCAAGAGACCCAGTACTTC
J: TRBJ1-1; size: .; D: .; V: TRBV10-2; CDR3: CASSGQENTEAFF; DNA: TGCGCCAGCAGTGGACAGGAGAACACTGAAGCTTTCTTT
J: TRBJ2-3; size: .; D: TRBD2; V: TRBV9; CDR3: CASSVRGDGTDTQYF; DNA: TGTGCCAGCAGCGTTCGGGGGGATGGCACAGATACGCAGTATTTT
J: TRBJ2-1; size: few; D: TRBD2; V: TRBV5-4; CDR3: CASSLFGAGLAGGPGEFF; DNA: TGTGCCAGCAGCTTGTTTGGGGCCGGACTAGCGGGAGGGCCCGGGGAATTCTTC
J: TRBJ2-7; size: once; D: TRBD2; V: TRBV7-2; CDR3: CASSLTSGIPYEQYF; DNA: TGTGCCAGCAGCCTGACTAGCGGGATACCCTACGAGCAGTACTTC
J: TRBJ1-2; size: .; D: .; V: TRBV14; CDR3: CASSSGRGYGYTF; DNA: TGTGCCAGCAGCTCCGGGAGGGGCTATGGCTACACCTTC
J: TRBJ2-6; size: .; D: .; V: TRBV28; CDR3: CASSLLLTPGAGANVLTF; DNA: TGTGCCAGCAGTTTATTGTTGACTCCTGGAGCTGGGGCCAACGTCCTGACTTTC
J: TRBJ2-5; size: .; D: .; V: TRBV7-9; CDR3: CASSPIEGDDPSQETQYF; DNA: TGTGCCAGCAGCCCAATTGAGGGAGATGACCCTTCCCAAGAGACCCAGTACTTC
J: TRBJ1-2; size: few; D: .; V: TRBV27; CDR3: CASTSLGGDYGYTF; DNA: TGTGCCAGCACAAGTTTAGGGGGGGACTATGGCTACACCTTC